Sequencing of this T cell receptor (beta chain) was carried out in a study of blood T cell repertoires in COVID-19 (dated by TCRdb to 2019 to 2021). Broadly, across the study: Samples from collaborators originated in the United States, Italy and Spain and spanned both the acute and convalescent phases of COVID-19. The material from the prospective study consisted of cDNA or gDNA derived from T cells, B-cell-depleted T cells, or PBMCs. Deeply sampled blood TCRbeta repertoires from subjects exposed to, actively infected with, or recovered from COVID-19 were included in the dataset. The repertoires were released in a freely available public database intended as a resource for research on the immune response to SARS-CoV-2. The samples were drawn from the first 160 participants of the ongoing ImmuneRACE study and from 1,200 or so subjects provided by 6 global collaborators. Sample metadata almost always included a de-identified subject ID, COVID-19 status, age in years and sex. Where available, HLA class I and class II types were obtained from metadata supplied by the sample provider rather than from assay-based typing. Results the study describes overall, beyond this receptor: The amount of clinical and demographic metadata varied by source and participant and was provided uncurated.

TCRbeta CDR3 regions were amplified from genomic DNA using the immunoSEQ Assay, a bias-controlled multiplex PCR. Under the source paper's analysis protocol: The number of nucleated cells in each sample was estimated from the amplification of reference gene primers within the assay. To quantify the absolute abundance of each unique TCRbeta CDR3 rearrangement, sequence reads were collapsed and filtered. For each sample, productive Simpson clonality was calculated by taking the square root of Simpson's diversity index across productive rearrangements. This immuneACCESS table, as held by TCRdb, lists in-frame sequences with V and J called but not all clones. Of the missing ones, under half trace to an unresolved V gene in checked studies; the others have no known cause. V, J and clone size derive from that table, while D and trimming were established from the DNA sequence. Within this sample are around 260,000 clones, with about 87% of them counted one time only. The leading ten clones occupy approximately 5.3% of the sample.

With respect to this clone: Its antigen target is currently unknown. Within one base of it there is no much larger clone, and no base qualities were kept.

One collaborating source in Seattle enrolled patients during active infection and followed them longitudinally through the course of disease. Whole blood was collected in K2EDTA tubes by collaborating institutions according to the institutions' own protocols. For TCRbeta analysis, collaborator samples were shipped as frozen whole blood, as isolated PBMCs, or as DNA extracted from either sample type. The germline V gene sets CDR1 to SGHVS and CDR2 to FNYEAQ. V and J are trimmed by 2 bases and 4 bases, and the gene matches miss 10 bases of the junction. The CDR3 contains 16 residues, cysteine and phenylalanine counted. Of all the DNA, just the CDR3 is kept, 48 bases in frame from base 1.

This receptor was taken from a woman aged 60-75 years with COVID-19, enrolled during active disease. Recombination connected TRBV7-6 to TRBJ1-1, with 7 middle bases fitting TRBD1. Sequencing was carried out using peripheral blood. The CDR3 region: CASSLRAETGSTEAFF. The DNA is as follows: TGTGCCAGCAGCTTAAGGGCCGAGACAGGGTCCACTGAAGCTTTCTTT.